Listed here is a single T cell receptor (beta chain). Its antigen is not identified. The sample comes from a study of OX40 agonist ivuxolimab in advanced cancers. Profiling relied on immunoSEQ multiplex PCR, and the TCRdb table lists in-frame clones only, not all of them. The data show about 55,000 clones, with roughly 81% seen just once and approximately 1.3% held by the top ten. Study-wide points: Among patients with partial responses at 0.1-3.0 mg/kg, clonal expansion was among the lowest. Low normalized T-cell clonal expansion was additionally recorded for some nonresponders. Averaged across samples, CD8+ T cells carried more expanded clones than CD4+ did. In the 0.1 to 3.0 mg/kg range, CD4+ and CD8+ blood T cells had expanded clonally by week 6.

There are 18 residues in the CDR3. V was clipped by 6 bases and J by 4 bases; unmatched bases: 14. Germline V gene lookup returns CDR1 SGHRS and CDR2 YFSETQ. The clonotype comes from an adult with an advanced solid tumor such as melanoma, head and neck, liver or kidney cancer. The sequencing used CD4+ or CD8+ T cells sorted from blood, collected in a trial of the OX40 agonist ivuxolimab. The V call is TRBV5-1, the J call TRBJ2-5, with 14 bases aligning to TRBD2. This chain's CDR3 is CASTTGTSGSFQGETQYF. CDR3 DNA: TGCGCCAGCACCACCGGGACTAGCGGGAGTTTCCAGGGAGAGACCCAGTACTTC.